What follows describes a single T cell receptor (beta chain). Trimming cost V 7 bases and J 2 bases, with 9 bases left between them. The CDR3 is 12 residues long. Germline V CDR1 and CDR2: LGHNT, FRNRAP. Data came from immunoSEQ multiplex PCR; TCRdb stores just in-frame clones and leaves some out. The sample holds just over 2,000,000 clones, 95% seen once. These data belong to a study of shared clonotypes between healthy human individuals. The study separated CD4+ cells into CD45RA+ naive and CD45RA-negative memory subsets. This TCR came from a man aged 18 to 29 in good health. V usage is TRBV12-5 and J usage is TRBJ2-7; D may be TRBD2 (7 bases). Sequencing used naive CD4+ T cells sorted from blood. Subset here: CD45RA+ positively selected. CDR3 amino acids: CASAGGPYEQYF. In DNA form, the CDR3 reads TGTGCTAGTGCCGGGGGGCCCTACGAGCAGTACTTC.